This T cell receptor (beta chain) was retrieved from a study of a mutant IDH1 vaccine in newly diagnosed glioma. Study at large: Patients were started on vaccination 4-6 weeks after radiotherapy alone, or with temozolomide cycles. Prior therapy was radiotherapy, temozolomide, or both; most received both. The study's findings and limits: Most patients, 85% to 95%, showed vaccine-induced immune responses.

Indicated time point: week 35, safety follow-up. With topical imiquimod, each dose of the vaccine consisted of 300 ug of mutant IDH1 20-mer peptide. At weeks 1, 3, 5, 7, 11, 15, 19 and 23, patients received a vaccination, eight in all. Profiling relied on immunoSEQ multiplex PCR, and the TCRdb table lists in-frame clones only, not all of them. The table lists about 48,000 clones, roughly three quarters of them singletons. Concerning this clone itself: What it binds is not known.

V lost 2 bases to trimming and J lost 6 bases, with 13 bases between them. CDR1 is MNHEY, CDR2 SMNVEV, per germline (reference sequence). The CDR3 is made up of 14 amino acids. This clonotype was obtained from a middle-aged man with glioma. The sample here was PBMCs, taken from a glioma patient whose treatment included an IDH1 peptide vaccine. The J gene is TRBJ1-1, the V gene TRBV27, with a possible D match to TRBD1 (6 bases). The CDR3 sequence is CASSLNRVGAEAFF. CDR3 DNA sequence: TGTGCCAGCAGTTTAAACAGGGTGGGCGCTGAAGCTTTCTTT.